The TCR beta chain described here comes from a study of blood T cell repertoires in COVID-19. Study-level information: The United States, Italy and Spain were the sources of the acute and convalescent COVID-19 samples.

Original handling: Estimates of nucleated cell counts were drawn from the amplification of reference gene primers. Sequenced by immunoSEQ multiplex PCR; TCRdb stores in-frame clones only, minus some. That table is the source of V, J and clone size, and D and trimming were worked out from the DNA. This table has about 240,000 clones, about four fifths appearing once. Per germline, CDR1 SGDLS and CDR2 YYNGEE. J was trimmed by 1 base and V by 3 bases; bases with no gene match: 3. The CDR3 is 15 residues long. The source material was peripheral blood. This receptor was taken from a woman between 65 and 79 years old with acute or convalescent COVID-19. V usage is TRBV9 and J usage is TRBJ1-4; 7 bases fit TRBD1. The CDR3 DNA is TGTGCCAGCAGCGCACACAGGGGAACTAATGAAAAACTGTTTTTT. This gives the protein CASSAHRGTNEKLFF.